The 31 T cell receptor beta chains listed next were all sequenced from one sample in a study of Graves' ophthalmopathy and Graves' hyperthyroidism. RNA served as the template for amplifying TCR beta CDR3 regions. Second-round multiplex PCR came after first-round RT-PCR with HTBI primers. TCRdb reprocessed the multiplex PCR reads with MiXCR, giving one entry per CDR3 protein. The data show just over 600,000 distinct CDR3 sequences, approximately 21% seen once. Sample: peripheral blood. The receptors shown here come from a woman between 18 and 29 years old with stable Graves' hyperthyroidism. Some clones in this sample may be carry-over from other donors' samples.

This clonotype was seen repeatedly, ten times or more. A junction boundary mismatches the germline segment, possibly from a read error. The rearrangement links TRBV20-1 to TRBJ1-3; TRBD1 matches at 7 bases. CDR1 is DFQATT and CDR2 is SNEGSKA in the germline V gene (reference sequence). This CDR3 is built from 15 residues. The CDR3 region has the DNA TGCAGTGCTACCTCGAGGGGGCTCGGTGGAAACACCATACATTTT. This gives the protein CSATSRGLGGNTIHF.

The chain recombines TRBV7-2 with TRBJ1-1; D is unresolved. The CDR3 length is 12 residues. V shed 2 bases and J shed 3 bases, with 4 bases lying between them. CDR1 is SGHTA, CDR2 FQGNSA, per germline. The chain's CDR3 is CASSLFHTEAFF. CDR3 sequence (DNA): TGTGCCAGCAGCTTATTCCACACTGAAGCTTTCTTT.

The rearrangement uses TRBV11-1 and TRBJ1-2, with 8 positions matching TRBD1. Trimming took 5 bases from V and 5 from J; bases not matched to a gene: 10. The CDR3 is 15 residues long. Germline V CDR1 and CDR2: SGHAT, FQDESV (reference sequence). The CDR3 sequence: CASSRSTGERYGYTF. For the CDR3, the DNA is TGTGCCAGCAGCCGATCGACAGGGGAACGTTATGGCTACACCTTC.

This clonotype showed up many times. The rearrangement joins TRBV2 to TRBJ1-1, with D perhaps TRBD1 (6 bases). V was shortened by 7 bases and J by 0 bases, with 15 bases between the two germline ends. CDR1 and CDR2 from the germline V gene are SNHLY and FYNNEI. The CDR3 extends over 15 amino acids. The chain's CDR3 is CASIYQGHVNTEAFF. The CDR3 DNA follows: TGTGCCAGCATTTATCAGGGGCACGTGAACACTGAAGCTTTCTTT. Full variable domain (remainder filled in from reference TRBV2 and TRBJ1-1): EPEVTQTPSHQVTQMGQEVILRCVPISNHLYFYWYRQILGQKVEFLVSFYNNEISEKSEIFDDQFSVERPDGSNFTLKIRSTKLEDSAMYFCASIYQGHVNTEAFFGQGTRLTVV.

This clonotype was detected many times. This chain connects TRBV2 to TRBJ1-5; D ambiguous. The germline V and J ends were trimmed by 1 base and 3 bases, with 4 bases remaining between them. The V gene's germline CDR1 is SNHLY and CDR2 FYNNEI. The CDR3 length is 13 residues. CDR3 DNA: TGTGCCAGCAGTGAAGACCACAATCAGCCCCAGCATTTT. It codes for CASSEDHNQPQHF.

This clonotype was found many times. V is TRBV20-1 and J is TRBJ1-1, with 7 nucleotides matching TRBD1. Germline values: CDR1 DFQATT, CDR2 SNEGSKA (reference sequence). Germline trimming cut 6 bases from V and 4 bases from J; bases unmatched to any gene: 20. This CDR3 comprises 17 residues. The CDR3 sequence: CSASRPGGNFPFTEAFF. The CDR3 bases are TGCAGTGCCTCGAGGCCAGGGGGTAACTTCCCCTTCACTGAAGCTTTCTTT.

About this clonotype itself: An end of the junction does not agree with germline; a read error may underlie this. The rearrangement joins TRBV12-3 or TRBV12-4 to TRBJ2-5, with unresolved D. The CDR3 is made up of 12 amino acids. CDR3 nucleotides: TGTGCCTGCAGTTTCCAGCTAGAGACCCAGTACTTC. Its translation is CACSFQLETQYF.

This clonotype was counted many times. The CDR3: CASSPPWRTYGYTF. The CDR3 region has the DNA TGTGCCAGCTCACCACCGTGGAGGACCTATGGCTACACCTTC. This chain connects TRBV18 to TRBJ1-2; D not resolved. The CDR3 is 14 residues long. The germline V and J ends were trimmed by 0 bases and 4 bases, with 9 bases remaining between them. Germline values: CDR1 KGHSH, CDR2 LQKENI.

This clonotype was seen repeatedly, ten times or more. The chain has TRBV11-2 and TRBJ2-7; 7 bases align to TRBD1. Germline CDR1 reads SGHAT; CDR2 reads FQNNGV. This CDR3 comprises 15 residues. The V and J ends lost 5 bases and 4 bases, in that order; junction bases with no gene match: 11. The CDR3 is CASSLYPGTEYEQYF. In nucleotides, the CDR3 is TGTGCCAGCAGCCTATACCCCGGGACAGAGTACGAGCAGTACTTC.

This clonotype came up a few times. This rearrangement joins TRBV11-1 to TRBJ2-7, with D unresolved. This CDR3 region has 13 residues. V shed 6 bases and J shed 2 bases, with 11 bases lying between them. The germline V gene has CDR1 SGHAT and CDR2 FQDESV (reference sequence). This CDR3 reads CASSSPSPYEQYF. In nucleotides, the CDR3 is TGTGCCAGCAGTTCGCCTAGTCCCTACGAGCAGTACTTC. The complete variable domain, with remaining parts taken from reference TRBV11-1 and TRBJ2-7, reads EAEVAQSPRYKITEKSQAVAFWCDPISGHATLYWYRQILGQGPELLVQFQDESVVDDSQLPKDRFSAERLKGVDSTLKIQPAELGDSAMYLCASSSPSPYEQYFGPGTRLTVT.

This clonotype appeared many times. This rearrangement joins TRBV20-1 to TRBJ1-5; possible D gene TRBD1, 6 bases. The V and J ends lost 4 bases and 3 bases respectively, with 19 bases between them. Germline CDR1 is DFQATT and CDR2 is SNEGSKA (reference sequence). The CDR3 covers 16 residues. The CDR3 DNA reads as TGCAGTGCTACCCTGGGGGGCCGGGGGGCCAATCAGCCCCAGCATTTT. Amino acids: CSATLGGRGANQPQHF.

This clonotype has ten or more counts. The chain joins TRBV4-1 to TRBJ1-1; weak D call: TRBD1 (5 bases). Trimming shortened V by 7 bases and J by 1 base, and 16 bases separated the two germline ends. Germline assignment: CDR1 MGHRA and CDR2 YSYEKL. The length of the CDR3 is 15 residues. The CDR3 loop reads CASTTRRGGNTEAFF. In DNA, the CDR3 is TGCGCCAGCACCACCCGGCGGGGGGGGAACACTGAAGCTTTCTTT.

This clonotype was picked up one time. The V and J genes are TRBV28 and TRBJ2-5; possible D gene TRBD1, 5 bases. This CDR3 has 15 residues. V was shortened by 4 bases and J by 0 bases, with 12 bases between the two germline ends. Per the germline V gene, CDR1 is MDHEN and CDR2 is SYDVKM. The CDR3: CASSSPGRYQETQYF. CDR3 in DNA: TGTGCCAGCAGTTCCCCAGGGCGGTACCAAGAGACCCAGTACTTC. The full variable domain, its missing parts supplied by reference TRBV28 and TRBJ2-5, is DVKVTQSSRYLVKRTGEKVFLECVQDMDHENMFWYRQDPGLGLRLIYFSYDVKMKEKGDIPEGYSVSREKKERFSLILESASTNQTSMYLCASSSPGRYQETQYFGPGTRLLVL.

The chain joins TRBV5-1 to TRBJ1-6; no firm D call. V was clipped by 3 bases and J by 5 bases, with 15 bases between them. Germline V CDR1 and CDR2: SGHRS, YFSETQ. The length of the CDR3 is 16 residues. Written as DNA, the CDR3 is TGCGCCAGCAGCTCGACTCTTATGGGAAATAATTCACCCCTCCACTTT. Protein sequence: CASSSTLMGNNSPLHF. Supplemented by reference TRBV5-1 and TRBJ1-6, the full variable domain reads KAGVTQTPRYLIKTRGQQVTLSCSPISGHRSVSWYQQTPGQGLQFLFEYFSETQRNKGNFPGRFSGRQFSNSRSEMNVSTLELGDSALYLCASSSTLMGNNSPLHFGNGTRLTVT.

This clonotype was counted many times. Germline and junction disagree at one end, which may indicate a read error. The chain links TRBV28 to TRBJ2-7; tentative D call: TRBD2 (5 bases). This CDR3 is 12 amino acids long. Germline lookup yields CDR1 MDHEN and CDR2 SYDVKM. The CDR3 DNA follows: TGTGCCAGCGGTTTTGGGAGCTACGAGCAGTACTTC. This gives the protein CASGFGSYEQYF.

This clonotype was found a few times. This chain joins TRBV30 and TRBJ2-7, with 7 nucleotides matching TRBD1. The CDR3 sequence is 15 residues long. Germline CDR1 is GTSNPN and CDR2 is SVGIG (reference sequence). J lost 9 bases, V lost 2 bases, and 16 bases had no gene match. The CDR3 spells CAWSPDRVFIATQYF. For the CDR3, the DNA is TGTGCCTGGAGTCCCGACAGGGTGTTTATAGCGACGCAGTACTTC.

This clonotype has a handful of counts. One base away lies a much larger clone, so this may be a sequencing read error. The chain uses TRBV27 and TRBJ1-6; TRBD1 might be the D (6 bases). CDR1 is MNHEY and CDR2 is SMNVEV in the germline V gene (reference sequence). The CDR3 sequence is 16 residues long. CDR3 bases: TGTGCCAGCAGTCCCAGACCACGGGGGGCTCATTCACACCTCCACTTT. Encoded protein: CASSPRPRGAHSHLHF.

The rearrangement links TRBV19 to TRBJ1-1, with D unresolved. Trimming cost V 0 bases and J 0 bases, with 14 bases left between them. The CDR3 covers 17 residues. Per the germline V gene, CDR1 is LNHDA and CDR2 is SQIVND (reference sequence). The chain's CDR3 is CASSIDWFARLNTEAFF. Here the CDR3 DNA reads TGTGCCAGTAGTATAGATTGGTTTGCACGGCTGAACACTGAAGCTTTCTTT.

This clonotype was seen repeatedly, ten times or more. This chain connects TRBV27 to TRBJ1-1, with 7 nucleotides matching TRBD1. V gave up 5 bases and J gave up 4 bases; unmatched junction bases: 7. CDR3 length: 14 residues. CDR1 is MNHEY and CDR2 is SMNVEV in the germline V gene (reference sequence). The CDR3 reads CASSGYQGGTEAFF. CDR3 in DNA: TGTGCCAGCAGTGGTTATCAGGGGGGCACTGAAGCTTTCTTT.

This clonotype appeared a few times. This rearrangement joins TRBV27 to TRBJ2-7; 7 positions agree with TRBD2. The CDR3 extends over 14 amino acids. Germline V gene data show CDR1 as MNHEY and CDR2 as SMNVEV (reference sequence). V was clipped by 6 bases and J by 4 bases; unmatched bases: 9. CDR3 residues: CASSPAGEGYEQYF. The CDR3 DNA is TGTGCCAGCAGCCCGGCGGGGGAGGGGTACGAGCAGTACTTC.

As to this clonotype: A much bigger clone sits one base away, suggesting this may be a read error. The chain is built from TRBV10-3 and TRBJ1-1, with D perhaps TRBD1 (6 bases). From germline, CDR1 is ENHRY and CDR2 SYGVKD. The CDR3 is made up of 14 amino acids. CDR3 region: CAANGAGVNTEACF. DNA for the CDR3: TGTGCCGCCAACGGAGCAGGGGTGAATACTGAAGCTTGCTTT.

This clonotype has a count of ten or more. The V call is TRBV11-2, the J call TRBJ2-5; 14 nucleotides agree with TRBD2. The germline V gene encodes CDR1 SGHAT and CDR2 FQNNGV. The CDR3 runs to 17 residues. V lost 1 base, J lost 3 bases, and 4 bases stayed unmatched. The CDR3 sequence is CASSLVGLAGGEETQYF. CDR3 bases: TGTGCCAGCAGCTTAGTAGGACTAGCGGGGGGTGAAGAGACCCAGTACTTC.

This clonotype was detected ten times or more. The rearrangement links TRBV7-9 to TRBJ1-2, with 10 positions matching TRBD1. Germline V gene data show CDR1 as SEHNR and CDR2 as FQNEAQ (reference sequence). This CDR3 is built from 15 residues. V gave up 3 bases and J gave up 5 bases; unmatched junction bases: 6. The CDR3 DNA is TGTGCCAGCAGCTTTAGGGACAGGGGCAGATATGGCTACACCTTC. Encoded protein: CASSFRDRGRYGYTF.

There are a few counts of this clonotype. The gene calls are TRBV10-3 and TRBJ1-1, with D tentatively TRBD1 (6 bases). Germline CDR1 and CDR2: ENHRY and SYGVKD. The CDR3 sequence is 13 residues long. V was trimmed by 5 bases and J by 1 base, leaving 8 bases between them. The CDR3 bases are TGTGCCATCAGTAAGGACAGGAACACTGAAGCTTTCTTT. Its translation: CAISKDRNTEAFF.

This clonotype was detected ten times or more. The chain combines TRBV6-1 with TRBJ1-5; D is undetermined. Per germline, CDR1 MNHNS and CDR2 SASEGT. V gave up 6 bases and J gave up 9 bases, with 12 bases separating them. The CDR3 has 12 amino acids. The CDR3 DNA reads as TGTGCCAGCAGCCCAAGGCCCTGGCCCCAGCATTTT. This translates into CASSPRPWPQHF.

The chain combines TRBV15 with TRBJ1-5; D not certain. Trimming shortened V by 5 bases and J by 13 bases, and 15 bases separated the two germline ends. Germline V gene data show CDR1 as LNHNV and CDR2 as YYDKDF (reference sequence). This CDR3 spans 12 amino acids. The CDR3 region is CATSGTGLQQHF. The CDR3, as DNA: TGTGCCACCAGCGGAACCGGGCTTCAACAGCATTTT.

There are many counts of this clonotype. The rearrangement links TRBV15 to TRBJ1-1, with 10 bases fitting TRBD1. V was clipped by 5 bases and J by 3 bases; unmatched bases: 6. This CDR3 region has 15 residues. Germline V gene data show CDR1 as LNHNV and CDR2 as YYDKDF (reference sequence). The CDR3 DNA follows: TGTGCCACCAGCTCCATGGACAGGGGGGACACTGAAGCTTTCTTT. Translating gives CATSSMDRGDTEAFF.

The chain couples TRBV4-2 to TRBJ2-5; D call uncertain. The ends were cut back, 4 bases at V and 2 bases at J, with 14 bases in the middle. The CDR3 covers 15 residues. Looked up from germline, CDR1 is LGHNA and CDR2 is YNFKEQ. The CDR3 DNA reads TGTGCCAGCAGCCTTCATCCTTCGGTACAAGAGACCCAGTACTTC. It encodes CASSLHPSVQETQYF.

This clonotype occurred many times. Relative to the germline gene, one junction end is altered; a read error may explain this. J is TRBJ2-4 and V is TRBV28, with D possibly being TRBD1 (5 bases). The CDR3 has 14 residues. From germline, CDR1 is MDHEN and CDR2 SYDVKM. The CDR3 spells CASSSGLDKNIKYF. The CDR3, as DNA: TGTGCCAGCAGTTCAGGGTTGGATAAAAACATTAAGTACTTC. The complete variable domain, with remaining parts taken from reference TRBV28 and TRBJ2-4, reads DVKVTQSSRYLVKRTGEKVFLECVQDMDHENMFWYRQDPGLGLRLIYFSYDVKMKEKGDIPEGYSVSREKKERFSLILESASTNQTSMYLCASSSGLDKNIKYFGAGTRLSVL.

Ten or more counts support this clonotype. This chain links TRBV20-1 with TRBJ1-6; the D gene is possibly TRBD1 (5 bases). V lost 4 bases and J 9 bases, leaving 13 bases between the germline ends. Germline V gene data show CDR1 as DFQATT and CDR2 as SNEGSKA (reference sequence). This CDR3 is built from 13 residues. DNA for the CDR3: TGCAGTGCTACCCAGGGACCGGGTTCACCCCTCCACTTT. Amino acid sequence: CSATQGPGSPLHF.

The genes are TRBV27 and TRBJ2-5, with 7 bases that match TRBD2. Germline loops: CDR1 MNHEY, CDR2 SMNVEV (reference sequence). The CDR3 extends over 13 amino acids. The junction had 5 bases not matched to a gene; V was cut back by 5 bases and J by 5 bases. CDR3 sequence: CASSTGLKETQYF. CDR3 DNA: TGTGCCAGCAGTACGGGACTAAAGGAGACCCAGTACTTC.